This TCR beta chain was profiled in a study of blood T cell repertoires in COVID-19. In the study overall: The analysed material was cDNA or gDNA that came from T cells, B-cell-depleted T cells, or PBMCs.

Sequenced by immunoSEQ multiplex PCR; TCRdb stores in-frame clones only, minus some. In the table there are approximately 270,000 clones, roughly 88% of which are singletons. The study drew participants aged about 18 to 89 years from approximately 23 US areas. Sequences were obtained from PBMCs or T cells enriched from blood (not recorded which). The clonotype comes from a woman younger than 45 who had recovered from COVID-19.

The CDR3 loop reads CASSQGRREQYF. The CDR3, as DNA: TGCGCCAGCAGCCAAGGGCGGAGGGAGCAGTACTTC. The V gene is TRBV4-1, the J gene TRBJ2-7; a weak D match, TRBD2 (5 bases). Germline V gives CDR1 MGHRA, CDR2 YSYEKL. Between the trimmed V and J ends, which lost 1 base and 7 bases, there was a span of 8 bases. The CDR3 is 12 amino acids.